These 3 T cell receptor beta chains share one sample of origin, sequenced in a study of blood T cell repertoires in COVID-19. Assay used: immunoSEQ multiplex PCR; TCRdb lists only in-frame clones, some missing. The sample has over 300,000 clones, about 90% seen once; the top ten hold 5.5% to 6%. The specimen sequenced was PBMCs or T cells enriched from blood (not recorded which). The receptors stem from a woman in her twenties or thirties who had recovered from COVID-19.

The chain uses TRBV9 and TRBJ1-2; 7 bases line up with TRBD1. In germline, CDR1 is SGDLS, CDR2 YYNGEE. The CDR3 covers 16 residues. V lost 4 bases, J lost 4 bases, and 13 bases stayed unmatched. This CDR3 is CASSPRLNRDSYGYTF. The CDR3 DNA is TGTGCCAGCAGCCCCAGACTAAACCGGGACAGCTATGGCTACACCTTC.

This chain connects TRBV24-1 to TRBJ2-7; no reliable D call. Germline assignment: CDR1 KGHDR and CDR2 SFDVKD. The CDR3 extends over 12 amino acids. Trimming cost V 4 bases and J 6 bases, with 9 bases left between them. CDR3 protein: CATSDTAGEQYF. DNA of the CDR3: TGTGCCACCAGTGACACTGCAGGCGAGCAGTACTTC.

The DNA of the CDR3 is TGCGCCAGCAGCTTGGATGGGGGGACTCAGCCCCAGCATTTT. Translation: CASSLDGGTQPQHF. The genes are TRBV5-1 and TRBJ1-5; TRBD1 is a possible D gene (5 bases). Trimming took 0 bases from V and 6 from J, leaving 10 bases between them. CDR3 size: 14 residues. The germline CDR1 and CDR2 sequences are SGHRS and YFSETQ.